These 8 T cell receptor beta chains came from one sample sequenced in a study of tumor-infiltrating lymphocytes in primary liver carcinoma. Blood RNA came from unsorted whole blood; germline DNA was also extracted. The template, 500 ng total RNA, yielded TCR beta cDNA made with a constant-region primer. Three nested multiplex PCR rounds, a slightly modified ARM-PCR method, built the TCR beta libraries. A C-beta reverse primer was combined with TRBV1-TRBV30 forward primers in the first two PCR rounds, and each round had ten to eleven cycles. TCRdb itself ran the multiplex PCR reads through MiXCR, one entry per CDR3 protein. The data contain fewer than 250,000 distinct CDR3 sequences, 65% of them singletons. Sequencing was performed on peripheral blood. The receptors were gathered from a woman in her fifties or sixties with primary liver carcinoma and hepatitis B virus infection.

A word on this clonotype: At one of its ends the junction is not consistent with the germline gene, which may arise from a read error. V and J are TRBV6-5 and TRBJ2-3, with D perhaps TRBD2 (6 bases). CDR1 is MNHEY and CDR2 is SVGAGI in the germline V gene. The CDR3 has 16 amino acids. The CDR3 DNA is TGTGCCTGCAGTTACGGGACTGGGACTAGCACAGATACGCAGTATTTT. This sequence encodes CACSYGTGTSTDTQYF.

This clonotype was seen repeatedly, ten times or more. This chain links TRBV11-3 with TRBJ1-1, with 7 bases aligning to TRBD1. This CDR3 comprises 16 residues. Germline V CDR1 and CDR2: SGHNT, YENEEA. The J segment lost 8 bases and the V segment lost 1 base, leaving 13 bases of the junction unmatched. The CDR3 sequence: CASSLVRMGRQGEAFF. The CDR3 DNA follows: TGTGCCAGCAGCTTAGTACGTATGGGTCGACAGGGAGAAGCTTTCTTT.

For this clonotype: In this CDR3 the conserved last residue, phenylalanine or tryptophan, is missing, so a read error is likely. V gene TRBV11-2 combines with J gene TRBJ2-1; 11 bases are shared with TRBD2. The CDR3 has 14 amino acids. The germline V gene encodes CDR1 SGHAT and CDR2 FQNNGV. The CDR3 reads CARSRLAGSNEQFL. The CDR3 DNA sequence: TGTGCCCGCAGCCGACTAGCGGGATCGAATGAGCAGTTCTTG.

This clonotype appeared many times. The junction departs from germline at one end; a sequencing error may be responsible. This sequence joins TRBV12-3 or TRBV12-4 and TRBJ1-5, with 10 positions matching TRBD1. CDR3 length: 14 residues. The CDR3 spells CASSLGQGDQPQHF. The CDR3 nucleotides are TGTGCCAGCAGCTTAGGACAGGGGGATCAGCCCCAGCATTTT.

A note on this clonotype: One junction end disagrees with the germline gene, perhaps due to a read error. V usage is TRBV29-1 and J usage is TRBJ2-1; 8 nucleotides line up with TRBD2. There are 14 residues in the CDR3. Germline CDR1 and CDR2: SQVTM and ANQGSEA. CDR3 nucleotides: TGCAGCGTTGGACTAGCGTGGATGTACAATGAGCAGTTATTC. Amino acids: CSVGLAWMYNEQLF.

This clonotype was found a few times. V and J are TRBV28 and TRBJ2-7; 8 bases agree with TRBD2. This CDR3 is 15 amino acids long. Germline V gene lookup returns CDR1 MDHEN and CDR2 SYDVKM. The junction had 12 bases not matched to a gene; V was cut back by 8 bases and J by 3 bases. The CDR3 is CASQEPGGRNYEQYF. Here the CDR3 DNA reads TGTGCCAGCCAAGAGCCGGGAGGGAGAAACTACGAGCAGTACTTC.

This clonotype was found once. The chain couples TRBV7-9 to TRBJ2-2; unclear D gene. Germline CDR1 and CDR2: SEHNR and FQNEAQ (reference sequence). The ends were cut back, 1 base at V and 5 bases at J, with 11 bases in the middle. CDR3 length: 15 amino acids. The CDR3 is CASSLVEIWTGELFF. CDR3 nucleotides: TGTGCCAGCAGCTTAGTGGAGATTTGGACCGGGGAGCTGTTTTTT.

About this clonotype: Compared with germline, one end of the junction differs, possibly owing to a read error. CDR3 DNA sequence: TGCAACGTTAAGGGGTTCTACGAGCAGTACTTC. The encoded protein is CNVKGFYEQYF. This chain links TRBV29-1 with TRBJ2-7; a weak D match, TRBD1 (5 bases). Per germline, CDR1 SQVTM and CDR2 ANQGSEA. The CDR3 is 11 residues long.